This T cell receptor (beta chain) was captured in a study of blood T cell repertoires in COVID-19. Study background: Italy, Spain and the United States were the sources of the convalescent and acute COVID-19 samples.

Cohort 3 recovery required two negative PCRs, clearance, or symptom resolution. Germline V gene sequence: CDR1 SGHNT, CDR2 YYREEE (reference sequence). V was shortened by 0 bases and J by 8 bases, with 11 bases between the two germline ends. The CDR3 has 13 residues. Libraries were prepared by immunoSEQ multiplex PCR; TCRdb keeps only in-frame clonotypes and omits some of them. The sample carries approximately 210,000 clones, 87% recorded once. This rearrangement joins TRBV5-4 to TRBJ1-2; tentatively, D is TRBD1 (6 bases). The TCR comes from a woman in her twenties or thirties who had recovered from COVID-19. Sequencing was performed on PBMCs or T cells enriched from blood (not recorded which). The CDR3 DNA reads TGTGCCAGCAGCTTGGAGGGACATCAAGGCTACACCTTC. Translation: CASSLEGHQGYTF.